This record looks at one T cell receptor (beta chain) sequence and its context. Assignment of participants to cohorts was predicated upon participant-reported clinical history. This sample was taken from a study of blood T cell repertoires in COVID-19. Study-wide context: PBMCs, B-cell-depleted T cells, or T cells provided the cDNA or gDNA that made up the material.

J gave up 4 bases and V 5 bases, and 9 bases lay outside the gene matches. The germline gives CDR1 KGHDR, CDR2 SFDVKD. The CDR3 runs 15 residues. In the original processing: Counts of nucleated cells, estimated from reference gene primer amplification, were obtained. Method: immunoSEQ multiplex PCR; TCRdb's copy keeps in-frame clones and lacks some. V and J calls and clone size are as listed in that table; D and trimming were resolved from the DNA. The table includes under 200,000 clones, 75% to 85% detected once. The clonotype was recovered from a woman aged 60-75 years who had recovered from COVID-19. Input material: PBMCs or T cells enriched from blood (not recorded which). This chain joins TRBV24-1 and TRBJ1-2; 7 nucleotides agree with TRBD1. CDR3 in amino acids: CATSGDRAGFYGYTF. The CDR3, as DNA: TGTGCCACCAGTGGTGACAGGGCGGGTTTCTATGGCTACACCTTC.